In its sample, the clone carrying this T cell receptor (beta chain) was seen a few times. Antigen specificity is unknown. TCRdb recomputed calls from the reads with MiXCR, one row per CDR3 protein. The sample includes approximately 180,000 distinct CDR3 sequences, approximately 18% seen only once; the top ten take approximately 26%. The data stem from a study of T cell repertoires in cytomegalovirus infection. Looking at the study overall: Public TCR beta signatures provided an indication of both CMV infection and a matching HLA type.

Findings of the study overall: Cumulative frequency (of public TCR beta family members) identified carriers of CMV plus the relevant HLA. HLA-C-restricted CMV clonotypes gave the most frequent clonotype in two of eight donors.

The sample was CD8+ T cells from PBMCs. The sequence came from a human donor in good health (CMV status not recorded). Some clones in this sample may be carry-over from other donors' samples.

Here the CDR3 DNA reads TGTGCCAGCAGTTATGACGAGCAGTACTTC. This codes for CASSYDEQYF. This sequence joins TRBV6-6 and TRBJ2-7, with D uncertain. The CDR3 sequence is 10 residues long. Germline V gene sequence: CDR1 MNHNY, CDR2 SVGAGI (reference sequence). V lost 3 bases and J 5 bases, leaving 2 bases between the germline ends.